The rows below give T cell receptor beta chains drawn from one sample of a study of blood T cell repertoires in COVID-19. Sequencing used immunoSEQ multiplex PCR; TCRdb keeps in-frame clones, though not all of them. The sample lists 250,000 to 350,000 clones, around 90% occurring once. Input material: peripheral blood. The receptor source for this set is a woman between 45 and 60 years old who had recovered from COVID-19. Both conserved end residues are trimmed from each CDR3.

CDR3,J,V
ASSPRAQVAGNTDTQY,TRBJ2-3,TRBV18
AWSLGYNEQF,TRBJ2-1,TRBV30
ASSREGTPSSYNSPLH,TRBJ1-6,TRBV7-2
AWSITQGARSYNSPLH,TRBJ1-6,TRBV30
ATKTGHTEAF,TRBJ1-1,TRBV19
ASSPGTRNEQF,TRBJ2-1,TRBV3-1/TRBV3-2
ASRNGQGGSYEQY,TRBJ2-7,TRBV6-5
ASTGEGTGRYEQY,TRBJ2-7,TRBV2
AGVLAPGAF,TRBJ1-1,TRBV30
ASSFSATNEKLF,TRBJ1-4,TRBV11-2
ASSLLGAAANYGYT,TRBJ1-2,TRBV7-2
ASSYSKRDTYNEQF,TRBJ2-1,TRBV6-5
ASSLGRTNYGYT,TRBJ1-2,TRBV27
ASTPLGGRNEQF,TRBJ2-1,TRBV19
ASSSRGVAAF,TRBJ1-1,TRBV5-4
ASSLELGAYSPLH,TRBJ1-6,TRBV11-2
ASSQGPNQPQH,TRBJ1-5,TRBV4-3
ASSRGGPEKLF,TRBJ1-4,TRBV11-2
AWSAWTSASTDTQY,TRBJ2-3,TRBV30
ASSLAGVAYEQY,TRBJ2-7,TRBV19
ASSLASGRGDTQY,TRBJ2-3,TRBV5-1
ASSWGQSVEAF,TRBJ1-1,TRBV5-6
ASTPDGGSNYGYT,TRBJ1-2,TRBV6-6
ASSEAGTGSLGYT,TRBJ1-2,TRBV2
ASSSTGVHTQY,TRBJ2-3,TRBV9
AWSRGGESYEQY,TRBJ2-7,TRBV30
SVVADYGYT,TRBJ1-2,TRBV29-1
ASSPQGLIDTEAF,TRBJ1-1,TRBV9
ASSQATVTGGNQPQH,TRBJ1-5,TRBV4-2
ASSPLYGRGYNEQF,TRBJ2-1,TRBV27
ASSPLRGTGVYGYT,TRBJ1-2,TRBV5-1
ASSSTGDMNTEAF,TRBJ1-1,TRBV5-1
ASSLGGYNTEAF,TRBJ1-1,TRBV5-7
ASTSGTGGDEKLF,TRBJ1-4,TRBV28
ASNPSGTNTGELF,TRBJ2-2,TRBV9
ASSSDRGLAETQY,TRBJ2-5,TRBV28
ASSEAVPDFGTQY,TRBJ2-5,TRBV18